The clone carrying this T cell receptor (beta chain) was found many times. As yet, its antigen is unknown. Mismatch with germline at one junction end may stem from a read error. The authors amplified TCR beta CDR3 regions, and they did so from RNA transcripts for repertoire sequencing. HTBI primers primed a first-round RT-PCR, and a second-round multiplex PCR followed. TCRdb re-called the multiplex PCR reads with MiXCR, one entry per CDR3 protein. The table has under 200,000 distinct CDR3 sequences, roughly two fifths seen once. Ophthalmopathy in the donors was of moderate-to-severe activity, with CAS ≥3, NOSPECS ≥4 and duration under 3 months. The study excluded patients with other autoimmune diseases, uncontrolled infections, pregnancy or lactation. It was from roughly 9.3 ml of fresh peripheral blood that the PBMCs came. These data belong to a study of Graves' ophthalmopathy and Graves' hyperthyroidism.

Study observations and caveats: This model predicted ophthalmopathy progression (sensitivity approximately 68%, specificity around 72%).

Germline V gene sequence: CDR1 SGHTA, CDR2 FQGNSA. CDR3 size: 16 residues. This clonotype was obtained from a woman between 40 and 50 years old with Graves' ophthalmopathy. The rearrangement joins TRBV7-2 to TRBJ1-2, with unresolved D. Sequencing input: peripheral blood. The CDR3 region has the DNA TGTGCCAACAGCTTAGCAGGTTCCGGCGGTGCCCGGGGCTACACCTTC. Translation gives CANSLAGSGGARGYTF.